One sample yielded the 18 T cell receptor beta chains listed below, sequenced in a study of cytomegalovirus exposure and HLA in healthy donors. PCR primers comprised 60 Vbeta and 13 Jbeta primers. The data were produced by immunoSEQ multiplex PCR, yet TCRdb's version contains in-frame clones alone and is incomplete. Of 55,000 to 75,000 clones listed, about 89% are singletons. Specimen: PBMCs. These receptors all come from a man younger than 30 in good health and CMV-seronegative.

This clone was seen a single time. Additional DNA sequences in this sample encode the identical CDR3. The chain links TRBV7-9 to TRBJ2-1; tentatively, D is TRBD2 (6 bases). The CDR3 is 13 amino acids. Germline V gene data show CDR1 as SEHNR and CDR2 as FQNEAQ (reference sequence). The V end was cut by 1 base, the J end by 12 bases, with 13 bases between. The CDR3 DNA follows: TGTGCCAGCAGCTTAGAACTAGCAGGTCTGCAGTTCTTC. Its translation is CASSLELAGLQFF.

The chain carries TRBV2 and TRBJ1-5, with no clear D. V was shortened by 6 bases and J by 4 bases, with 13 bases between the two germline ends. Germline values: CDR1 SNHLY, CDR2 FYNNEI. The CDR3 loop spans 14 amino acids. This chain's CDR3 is CASSEMSQNQPQHF. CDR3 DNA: TGTGCCAGCAGCGAAATGTCACAGAATCAGCCCCAGCATTTT.

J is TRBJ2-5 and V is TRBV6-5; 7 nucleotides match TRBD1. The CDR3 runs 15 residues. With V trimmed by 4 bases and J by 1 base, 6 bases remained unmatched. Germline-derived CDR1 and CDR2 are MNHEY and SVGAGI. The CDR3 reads CASSSRQGFQETQYF. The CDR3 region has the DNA TGTGCCAGCAGTTCCAGACAGGGTTTCCAAGAGACCCAGTACTTC.

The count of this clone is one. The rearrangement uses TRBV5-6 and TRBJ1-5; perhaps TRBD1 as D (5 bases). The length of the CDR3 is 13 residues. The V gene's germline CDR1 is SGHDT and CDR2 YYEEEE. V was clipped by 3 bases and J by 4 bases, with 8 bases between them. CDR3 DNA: TGTGCCAGCAGCTACTGGACAAATCAGCCCCAGCATTTT. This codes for CASSYWTNQPQHF.

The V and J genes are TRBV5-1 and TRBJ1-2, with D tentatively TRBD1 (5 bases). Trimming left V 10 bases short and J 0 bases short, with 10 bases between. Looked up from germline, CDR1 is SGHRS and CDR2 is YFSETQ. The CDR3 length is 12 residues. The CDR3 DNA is TGCGCCTCCCAGGGTGCTAACTATGGCTACACCTTC. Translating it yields CASQGANYGYTF.

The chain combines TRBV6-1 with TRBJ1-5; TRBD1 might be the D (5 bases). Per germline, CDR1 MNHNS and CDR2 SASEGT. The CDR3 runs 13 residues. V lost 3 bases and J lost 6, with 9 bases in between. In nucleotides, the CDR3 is TGTGCCAGCAGTGAGTCAGGGCGTCAGCCCCAGCATTTT. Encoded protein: CASSESGRQPQHF.

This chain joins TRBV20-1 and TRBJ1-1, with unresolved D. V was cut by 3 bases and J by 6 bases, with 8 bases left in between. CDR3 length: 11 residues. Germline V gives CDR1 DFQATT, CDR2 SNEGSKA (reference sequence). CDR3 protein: CSARGTPEAFF. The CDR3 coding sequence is TGCAGTGCTAGGGGCACCCCTGAAGCTTTCTTT.

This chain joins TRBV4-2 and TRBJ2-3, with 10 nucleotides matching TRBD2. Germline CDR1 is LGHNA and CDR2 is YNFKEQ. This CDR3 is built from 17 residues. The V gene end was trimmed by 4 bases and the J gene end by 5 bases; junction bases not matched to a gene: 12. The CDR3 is CASSPRGSGGAVDTQYF. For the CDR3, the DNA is TGTGCCAGCAGCCCACGGGGGAGCGGGGGGGCCGTAGATACGCAGTATTTT.

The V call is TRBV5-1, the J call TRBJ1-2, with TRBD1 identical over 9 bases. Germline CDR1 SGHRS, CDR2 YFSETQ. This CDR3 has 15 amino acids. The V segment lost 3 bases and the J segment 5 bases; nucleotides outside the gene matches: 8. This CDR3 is CASSWGQGVGYGYTF. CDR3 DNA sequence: TGCGCCAGCAGCTGGGGACAGGGTGTGGGGTATGGCTACACCTTC.

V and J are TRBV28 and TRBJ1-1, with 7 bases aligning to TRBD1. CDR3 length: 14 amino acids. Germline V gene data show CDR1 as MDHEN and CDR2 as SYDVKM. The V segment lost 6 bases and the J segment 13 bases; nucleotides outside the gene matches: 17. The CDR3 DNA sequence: TGTGCCAGCAGACCAGGGACAGTCATTCGGGATGGTTTCTTT. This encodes CASRPGTVIRDGFF.

CDR3 amino acids: CASTRQGLDTQYF. As DNA, the CDR3 is TGTGCCAGCACACGACAGGGCCTAGATACGCAGTATTTT. V usage is TRBV9 and J usage is TRBJ2-3; 7 bases agree with TRBD1. V dropped 6 bases and J dropped 5; count of bases not matched to a gene: 6. CDR1 and CDR2 (germline): SGDLS, YYNGEE. This CDR3 region has 13 residues.

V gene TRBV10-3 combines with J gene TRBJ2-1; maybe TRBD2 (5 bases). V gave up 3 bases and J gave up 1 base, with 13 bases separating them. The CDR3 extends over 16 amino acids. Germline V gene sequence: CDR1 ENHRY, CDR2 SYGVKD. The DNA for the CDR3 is TGTGCCATCAGTGATTCCGTTAGAGGGTCCTACAATGAGCAGTTCTTC. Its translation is CAISDSVRGSYNEQFF.

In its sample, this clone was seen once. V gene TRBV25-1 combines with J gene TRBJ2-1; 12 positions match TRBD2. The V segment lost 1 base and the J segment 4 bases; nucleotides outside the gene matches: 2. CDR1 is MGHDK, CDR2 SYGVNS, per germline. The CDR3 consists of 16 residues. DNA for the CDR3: TGTGCCAGCAGTGAATTGGGACTAGCGGGTTACAATGAGCAGTTCTTC. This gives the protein CASSELGLAGYNEQFF.

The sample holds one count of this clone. CDR3 loop: CASSSRTSGGAPGLLCEQYF. The CDR3 region has the DNA TGTGCCAGCAGCTCGAGGACTAGCGGGGGAGCTCCTGGACTCCTCTGCGAGCAGTACTTC. This chain links TRBV13 with TRBJ2-7, with 13 bases that match TRBD2. V lost 4 bases and J lost 6; bases outside the gene matches: 21. This CDR3 has 20 amino acids. Germline CDR1 and CDR2: PRHDT and FYEKMQ (reference sequence).

The CDR3 here is CASSQTVYPLGGGYTF. DNA of the CDR3: TGTGCCAGCAGTCAGACAGTCTACCCGCTCGGTGGGGGCTACACCTTC. The rearrangement links TRBV28 to TRBJ1-2, with a tentative D call TRBD1 (5 bases). The V gene's germline CDR1 is MDHEN and CDR2 SYDVKM. This CDR3 is built from 16 residues. Trimming stripped 5 bases from V and 8 bases from J, with 24 bases between.

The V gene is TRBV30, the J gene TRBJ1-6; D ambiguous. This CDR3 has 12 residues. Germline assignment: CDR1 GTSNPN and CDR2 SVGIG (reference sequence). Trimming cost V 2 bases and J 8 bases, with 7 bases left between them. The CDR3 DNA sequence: TGTGCCTGGAGTCCTTCGGATTCACCCCTCCACTTT. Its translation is CAWSPSDSPLHF.

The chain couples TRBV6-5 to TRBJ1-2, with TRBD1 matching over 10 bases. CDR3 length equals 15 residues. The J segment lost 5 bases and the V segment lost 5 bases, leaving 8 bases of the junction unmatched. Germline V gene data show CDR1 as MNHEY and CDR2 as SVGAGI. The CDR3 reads CASSPEGQGRYGYTF. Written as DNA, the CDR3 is TGTGCCAGCAGTCCAGAGGGACAGGGGAGGTATGGCTACACCTTC.

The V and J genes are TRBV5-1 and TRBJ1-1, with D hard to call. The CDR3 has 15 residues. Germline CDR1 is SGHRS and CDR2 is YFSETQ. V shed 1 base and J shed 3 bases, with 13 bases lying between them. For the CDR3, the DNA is TGCGCCAGCAGCTTGTCTTCTGCGGGGTACACTGAAGCTTTCTTT. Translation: CASSLSSAGYTEAFF.